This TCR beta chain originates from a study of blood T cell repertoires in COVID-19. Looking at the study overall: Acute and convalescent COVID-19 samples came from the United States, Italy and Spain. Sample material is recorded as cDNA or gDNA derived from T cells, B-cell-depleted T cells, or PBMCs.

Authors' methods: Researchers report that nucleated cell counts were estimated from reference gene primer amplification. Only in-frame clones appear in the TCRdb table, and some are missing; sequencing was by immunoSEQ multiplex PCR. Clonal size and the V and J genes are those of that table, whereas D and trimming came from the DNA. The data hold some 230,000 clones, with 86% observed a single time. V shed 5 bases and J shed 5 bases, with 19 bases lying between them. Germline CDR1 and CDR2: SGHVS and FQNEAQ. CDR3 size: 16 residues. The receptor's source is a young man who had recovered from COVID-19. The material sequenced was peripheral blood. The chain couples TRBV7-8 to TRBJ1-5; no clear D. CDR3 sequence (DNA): TGTGCCAGCAGCCCCTCTTTCTTGGGAGGTCATCAGCCCCAGCATTTT. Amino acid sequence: CASSPSFLGGHQPQHF.